Presented here are 30 T cell receptor beta chains from one specimen sequenced in a study of CD8 T cells in ankylosing spondylitis. Study-wide findings and caveats: Several highly homologous variants made up a TCR beta motif, and this motif appeared characteristic of ankylosing spondylitis blood.

The antigens these receptors bind are not known. MiXCR, run by TCRdb on the 5' RACE reads, gives a single entry per CDR3 protein. The sample lists hundreds of thousands of distinct CDR3 sequences; 15% to 20% were seen once. The sequencing sample was made of blood, either unsorted or a sorted T cell fraction (not recorded which). The receptors come from a male donor with ankylosing spondylitis.

Comments on this clonotype: A much larger clone differs from this one at a single base, so this may be a read error. This chain links TRBV10-3 with TRBJ2-7; unclear D gene. CDR3 length equals 12 residues. The ends were cut back, 0 bases at V and 2 bases at J, with 2 bases in the middle. Looked up from germline, CDR1 is ENHRY and CDR2 is SYGVKD. DNA of the CDR3: TGTGCCATCAGTGAGTCAGCCTACGAGCAGTACTTC. Amino acids: CAISESAYEQYF.

The V gene is TRBV11-2, the J gene TRBJ2-2, with 9 bases matching TRBD1. Germline V lookup: CDR1 SGHAT, CDR2 FQNNGV. After removal of 10 bases from V and 4 bases from J, the junction contained 13 bases not matched to a gene. This CDR3 comprises 16 residues. The CDR3 sequence is CANSEPGQGATGELFF. CDR3 DNA sequence: TGTGCCAATTCTGAACCGGGACAGGGTGCCACCGGGGAGCTGTTTTTT.

The chain links TRBV12-3 or TRBV12-4 to TRBJ1-1, with 10 bases aligning to TRBD1. The V segment lost 0 bases and the J segment 11 bases; nucleotides outside the gene matches: 21. The CDR3 covers 19 residues. The CDR3 DNA reads as TGTGCCAGCAGTTTAGCGTATGGGACAGGGGAATATTGGACGGGAGAGGCTTTCTTT. It is translated as CASSLAYGTGEYWTGEAFF.

The rearrangement links TRBV20-1 to TRBJ1-1; 7 bases align to TRBD1. V shed 5 bases, J shed 3 bases, and the junction held 3 bases outside the gene matches. The CDR3 has 12 amino acids. CDR1 DFQATT and CDR2 SNEGSKA come from the germline V gene (reference sequence). The CDR3 nucleotides read TGCAGTGCTGACACAGGGGACACTGAAGCTTTCTTT. Amino acids: CSADTGDTEAFF.

This clonotype has just a few counts. The chain recombines TRBV2 with TRBJ2-1, with 10 bases matching TRBD2. CDR3 length: 16 residues. Germline trimming cut 3 bases from V and 8 bases from J; bases unmatched to any gene: 10. Germline V CDR1 and CDR2: SNHLY, FYNNEI. The CDR3 sequence is CASSDFASGRGDEQFF. CDR3 nucleotide sequence: TGTGCCAGCAGTGACTTCGCTAGCGGGAGAGGCGATGAGCAGTTCTTC. The whole variable domain, remainder taken from reference TRBV2 and TRBJ2-1, is EPEVTQTPSHQVTQMGQEVILRCVPISNHLYFYWYRQILGQKVEFLVSFYNNEISEKSEIFDDQFSVERPDGSNFTLKIRSTKLEDSAMYFCASSDFASGRGDEQFFGPGTRLTVL.

This clonotype was detected only a few times. The rearrangement joins TRBV5-1 to TRBJ2-7, with a weak D call TRBD1 (6 bases). This CDR3 has 15 amino acids. Deletions cut 3 bases from V and 2 bases from J, with 15 bases between. Germline V CDR1 and CDR2: SGHRS, YFSETQ. CDR3 region: CASSSHDRNTYEQYF. Here the CDR3 DNA reads TGCGCCAGCAGCTCGCACGACAGGAACACCTACGAGCAGTACTTC.

This clonotype was seen ten or more times. This chain uses TRBV29-1 with TRBJ2-1; 8 positions agree with TRBD2. The V segment lost 0 bases and the J segment 9 bases; nucleotides outside the gene matches: 7. The CDR3 runs to 14 residues. Germline V gene lookup returns CDR1 SQVTM and CDR2 ANQGSEA. The CDR3 coding sequence is TGCAGCGTTGAAGAAAGGCGGGGGGTCGGTGAGCAGTTCTTC. It translates to CSVEERRGVGEQFF.

This clonotype has more than one count but fewer than ten. The chain has TRBV21-1 and TRBJ2-7. TRBV21-1 is designated a pseudogene. CDR3 length equals 12 residues. CDR3 bases: TGTGCCAGCAGCAAAGGGCTTCTCGAGCAGTACTTC. Its protein product is CASSKGLLEQYF.

This clonotype was seen repeatedly, ten times or more. This chain uses TRBV4-2 with TRBJ2-6, with 8 bases lining up with TRBD2. V dropped 0 bases and J dropped 4; count of bases not matched to a gene: 2. Germline V lookup: CDR1 LGHNA, CDR2 YNFKEQ. The CDR3 totals 16 residues. DNA of the CDR3: TGTGCCAGCAGCCAAGACGCGGGGGGAGGGGCCAACGTCCTGACTTTC. Protein sequence: CASSQDAGGGANVLTF.

The table lists this clonotype with many counts. CDR3 protein: CASSFTGGVYEQYF. In nucleotides, the CDR3 is TGTGCCAGCAGTTTCACAGGGGGCGTCTACGAGCAGTACTTC. This sequence joins TRBV12-3 or TRBV12-4 and TRBJ2-7; 9 nucleotides match TRBD1. CDR3 length equals 14 residues. The V and J ends lost 3 bases and 3 bases, in that order; junction bases with no gene match: 3.

The sample holds a few counts of this clonotype. V is TRBV19 and J is TRBJ1-1; 7 nucleotides match TRBD1. CDR1 LNHDA and CDR2 SQIVND come from the germline V gene (reference sequence). The CDR3 has 15 amino acids. The junction had 12 bases not matched to a gene; V was cut back by 6 bases and J by 5 bases. Written as DNA, the CDR3 is TGTGCCAGTAGCACGGGACAGCAGTTTTGGACTGAAGCTTTCTTT. The encoded protein is CASSTGQQFWTEAFF.

This clonotype showed up just a few times. The V and J genes are TRBV21-1 and TRBJ2-7; TRBD1, as called in the table, went unchecked against the DNA. TRBV21-1 has pseudogene status. The CDR3 has 14 amino acids. The CDR3 nucleotides are TGTGCCAGCGGGCGCCGGGCCCCAAACTACGAGCAGTACTTC. Residues: CASGRRAPNYEQYF.

This clonotype has more than one count but fewer than ten. The V and J genes are TRBV6-5 and TRBJ1-1; D remains ambiguous. Trimming took off 0 bases at V and 2 bases at J, with 7 bases between the two ends. There are 14 residues in the CDR3. The germline CDR1 and CDR2 sequences are MNHEY and SVGAGI. CDR3 DNA sequence: TGTGCCAGCAGTTACTCGAGAACAAACACTGAAGCTTTCTTT. Its protein is CASSYSRTNTEAFF.

This chain joins TRBV29-1 and TRBJ2-2, with 8 bases aligning to TRBD1. The CDR3 length is 13 residues. J was trimmed by 5 bases and V by 7 bases; bases with no gene match: 6. The germline V gene encodes CDR1 SQVTM and CDR2 ANQGSEA. The CDR3 here is CSGQGAGTGELFF. CDR3 coding DNA: TGCAGCGGGCAGGGGGCTGGTACCGGGGAGCTGTTTTTT.

In this sample, this clonotype turned up a few times. The chain carries TRBV7-9 and TRBJ1-6; D may be TRBD1 (5 bases). Germline V CDR1 and CDR2: SEHNR, FQNEAQ (reference sequence). V was trimmed by 5 bases and J by 17 bases, leaving 19 bases between them. This CDR3 has 13 residues. The CDR3 spells CASSPLGEGPVHF. The CDR3 DNA is TGTGCCAGCAGCCCCCTCGGTGAGGGGCCGGTCCACTTT. Combining the CDR3 with reference TRBV7-9 and TRBJ1-6 gives the whole variable domain DTGVSQNPRHKITKRGQNVTFRCDPISEHNRLYWYRQTLGQGPEFLTYFQNEAQLEKSRLLSDRFSAERPKGSFSTLEIQRTEQGDSAMYLCASSPLGEGPVHFGNGTRLTVT.

The genes are TRBV19 and TRBJ1-5; no definite D call. CDR1 and CDR2 (germline): LNHDA, SQIVND (reference sequence). Trimming pared 3 bases from V and 1 base from J, leaving 7 bases between. The CDR3 has 14 amino acids. The CDR3: CASSIGGSNQPQHF. The CDR3 coding sequence is TGTGCCAGTAGTATTGGCGGAAGCAATCAGCCCCAGCATTTT.

The table lists this clonotype with a few counts. The chain joins TRBV6-2 or TRBV6-3 to TRBJ2-5; 10 positions match TRBD2. The CDR3 loop spans 15 amino acids. J gave up 4 bases and V 0 bases, and 2 bases lay outside the gene matches. Looked up from germline, CDR1 is MNHEY and CDR2 is SVGEGT. The DNA of the CDR3 is TGTGCCAGCAGTTACTCTCTAGCGGGAGCAGAGACCCAGTACTTC. Translated, it gives CASSYSLAGAETQYF.

This clonotype was observed at least ten times. Here the CDR3 reads CASSKVGETQYF. DNA for the CDR3: TGTGCCAGCAGCAAAGTCGGAGAGACCCAGTACTTC. The chain links TRBV21-1 to TRBJ2-5. TRBV21-1 is an annotated pseudogene. The CDR3 has 12 amino acids.

This chain connects TRBV12-3 or TRBV12-4 to TRBJ2-1; 8 nucleotides align to TRBD2. V shed 6 bases and J 8 bases; nucleotides not matched to a gene: 15. The CDR3 sequence is 16 residues long. DNA for the CDR3: TGTGCCAGCAGGTCTCCAAGCGGGGGACCCGGGGATGAGCAGTTCTTC. Residues: CASRSPSGGPGDEQFF.

The chain combines TRBV28 with TRBJ2-7; TRBD1 matches at 9 bases. CDR3 size: 13 residues. The junction had 3 bases not matched to a gene; V was cut back by 5 bases and J by 4 bases. Germline CDR1 and CDR2: MDHEN and SYDVKM. The CDR3 nucleotides read TGTGCCAGCAGTATGGGGACAGGGTACGAGCAGTACTTC. Its translation is CASSMGTGYEQYF.

This clonotype was counted a few times. The chain carries TRBV6-2 or TRBV6-3 and TRBJ2-5; no reliable D call. Germline CDR1 and CDR2: MNHEY and SVGEGT. The CDR3 length is 12 residues. Trimming removed 5 bases at V and 3 bases at J, with 7 bases between. This CDR3 reads CASSQMEETQYF. The DNA for the CDR3 is TGTGCCAGCAGTCAAATGGAAGAGACCCAGTACTTC.

This chain connects TRBV6-1 to TRBJ2-7; no clear D gene. V lost 6 bases, J lost 2 bases, and 29 bases lay in between. This CDR3 has 19 residues. Per the germline V gene, CDR1 is MNHNS and CDR2 is SASEGT. The chain's CDR3 is CASRSVPRWPELLAYEQYF. CDR3 bases: TGTGCCAGCAGGAGCGTCCCCAGGTGGCCGGAACTTTTGGCCTACGAGCAGTACTTC.

The chain employs TRBV29-1 and TRBJ2-2, with D uncertain. This CDR3 is built from 12 residues. The germline V and J ends were trimmed by 1 base and 5 bases, with 5 bases remaining between them. Germline V gene data show CDR1 as SQVTM and CDR2 as ANQGSEA. CDR3 in amino acids: CSVEAETGELFF. The CDR3 bases are TGCAGCGTTGAAGCGGAAACCGGGGAGCTGTTTTTT.

The rearrangement uses TRBV20-1 and TRBJ2-5, with 7 bases that match TRBD1. There are 15 residues in the CDR3. Trimming cost V 0 bases and J 5 bases; bases outside gene matches: 9. Germline CDR1 reads DFQATT; CDR2 reads SNEGSKA (reference sequence). CDR3 region: CSARDFDRATETQYF. The CDR3 coding sequence is TGCAGTGCTAGAGACTTCGACAGGGCCACGGAGACCCAGTACTTC.

This rearrangement joins TRBV28 to TRBJ2-7; 12 bases align to TRBD1. This CDR3 region has 15 residues. Germline CDR1 is MDHEN and CDR2 is SYDVKM. V lost 4 bases and J lost 6; bases outside the gene matches: 7. CDR3 sequence reads: CASSYRDRGLIEQYF. DNA for the CDR3: TGTGCCAGCAGTTACCGGGACAGGGGGCTAATCGAGCAGTACTTC.

CDR3 DNA sequence: TGTGCCAGCAGTTTTGCAGAATCAGGACTAGCGGGAGTAGATACGCAGTATTTT. Translation: CASSFAESGLAGVDTQYF. This chain connects TRBV28 to TRBJ2-3; TRBD2 matches at 13 bases. V gave up 3 bases and J gave up 5 bases; unmatched junction bases: 11. Looked up from germline, CDR1 is MDHEN and CDR2 is SYDVKM. This CDR3 is 18 amino acids long.

This clonotype was seen only a few times. V gene TRBV6-2 or TRBV6-3 combines with J gene TRBJ2-1; no definite D call. This CDR3 contains 16 residues. CDR1 and CDR2 from the germline V gene are MNHEY and SVGEGT. Trimming cost V 0 bases and J 4 bases, with 13 bases left between them. For the CDR3, the DNA is TGTGCCAGCAGTTACTCGGTGGCGAAAAGGTACAATGAGCAGTTCTTC. It is translated as CASSYSVAKRYNEQFF.

In this sample, this clonotype turned up a few times. J is TRBJ2-1 and V is TRBV6-2 or TRBV6-3; 7 bases match TRBD2. V lost 2 bases to trimming and J lost 5 bases; unmatched junction nucleotides: 0. This CDR3 has 13 residues. Germline-derived CDR1 and CDR2 are MNHEY and SVGEGT. The CDR3 sequence is CASSYGRDNEQFF. The CDR3 nucleotides are TGTGCCAGCAGTTACGGGAGGGACAATGAGCAGTTCTTC.

This chain uses TRBV5-1 with TRBJ2-1; 8 nucleotides align to TRBD2. The CDR3 is 15 amino acids. J was trimmed by 3 bases and V by 2 bases; bases with no gene match: 4. Germline lookup yields CDR1 SGHRS and CDR2 YFSETQ. The CDR3 DNA is TGCGCCAGCAGCTTACGGGGGGGTGGCTACAATGAGCAGTTCTTC. It yields the protein CASSLRGGGYNEQFF. The full variable domain, with the rest looked up from reference TRBV5-1 and TRBJ2-1, is KAGVTQTPRYLIKTRGQQVTLSCSPISGHRSVSWYQQTPGQGLQFLFEYFSETQRNKGNFPGRFSGRQFSNSRSEMNVSTLELGDSALYLCASSLRGGGYNEQFFGPGTRLTVL.

The rearrangement links TRBV7-9 to TRBJ2-1; D uncertain. This CDR3 region has 14 residues. The V end lost 1 base, the J end lost 6 bases, and 10 bases lay between the germline ends. Germline lookup yields CDR1 SEHNR and CDR2 FQNEAQ (reference sequence). The CDR3 DNA follows: TGTGCCAGCAGCTTAGAGAACAGCTTCAATGAGCAGTTCTTC. Its translation is CASSLENSFNEQFF.